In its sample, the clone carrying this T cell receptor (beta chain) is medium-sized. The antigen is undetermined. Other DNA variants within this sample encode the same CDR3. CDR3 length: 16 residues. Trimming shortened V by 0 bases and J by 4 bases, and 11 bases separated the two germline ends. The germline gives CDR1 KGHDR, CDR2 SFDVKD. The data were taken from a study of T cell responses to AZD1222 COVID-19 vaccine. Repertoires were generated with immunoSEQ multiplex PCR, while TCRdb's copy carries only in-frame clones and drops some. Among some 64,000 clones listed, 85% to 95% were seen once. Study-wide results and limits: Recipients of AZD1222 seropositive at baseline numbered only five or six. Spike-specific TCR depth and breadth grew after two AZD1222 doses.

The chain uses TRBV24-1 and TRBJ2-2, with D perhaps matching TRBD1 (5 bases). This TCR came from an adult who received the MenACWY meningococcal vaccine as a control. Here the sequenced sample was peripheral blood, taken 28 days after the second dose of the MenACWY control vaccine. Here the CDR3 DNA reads TGTGCCACCAGTGATTTGGATCAGGGCATCACCGGGGAGCTGTTTTTT. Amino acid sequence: CATSDLDQGITGELFF.